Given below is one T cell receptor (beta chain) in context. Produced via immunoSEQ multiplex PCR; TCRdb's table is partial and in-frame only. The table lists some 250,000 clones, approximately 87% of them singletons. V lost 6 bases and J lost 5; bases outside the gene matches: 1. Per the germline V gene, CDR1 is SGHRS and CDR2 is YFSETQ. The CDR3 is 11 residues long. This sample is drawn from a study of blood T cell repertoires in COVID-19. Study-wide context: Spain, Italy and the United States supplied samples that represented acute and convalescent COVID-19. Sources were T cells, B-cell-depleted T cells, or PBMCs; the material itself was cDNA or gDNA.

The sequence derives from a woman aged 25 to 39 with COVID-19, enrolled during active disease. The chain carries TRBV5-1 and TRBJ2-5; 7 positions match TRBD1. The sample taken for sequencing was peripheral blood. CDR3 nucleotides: TGCGCCAGCAACAGGGGTGAGACCCAGTACTTC. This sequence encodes CASNRGETQYF.